Below are 14 T cell receptor beta chains sequenced from a single sample in a study of naive CD8 T cells in extremely preterm neonates. Elective cesarean births at 37-41 weeks, without labor or membrane rupture, supplied the cord blood. Clones were read by immunoSEQ multiplex PCR, and TCRdb kept only the in-frame ones, dropping some. In the table there are about 7,300 clones, roughly 92% of which are singletons. Sequencing was carried out using naive CD8+ T cells from cord blood. These receptors were taken from a newborn in good health.

This clone was seen just once. The chain employs TRBV18 and TRBJ2-2; 7 nucleotides line up with TRBD1. CDR1 KGHSH and CDR2 LQKENI come from the germline V gene. This CDR3 has 12 residues. Trimming took 3 bases from V and 8 from J; bases not matched to a gene: 0. CDR3 sequence reads: CASSPDRGELFF. CDR3 bases: TGTGCCAGCTCACCGGACAGGGGGGAGCTGTTTTTT.

The rearrangement uses TRBV5-1 and TRBJ1-5, with D perhaps TRBD1 (6 bases). The V gene's germline CDR1 is SGHRS and CDR2 YFSETQ. This CDR3 region has 14 residues. V was clipped by 2 bases and J by 6 bases, with 12 bases between them. CDR3 nucleotide sequence: TGCGCCAGCAGCTTAACAGGGAGGGGTCAGCCCCAGCATTTT. Translated: CASSLTGRGQPQHF.

This clone was recorded only once. V usage is TRBV6-4 and J usage is TRBJ2-1; TRBD2 agrees at 7 bases. Germline CDR1 reads MRHNA; CDR2 reads SNTAGT. V shed 3 bases, J shed 3 bases, and the junction held 11 bases outside the gene matches. There are 17 residues in the CDR3. The CDR3 loop reads CASSEEPGLFVYNEQFF. CDR3 nucleotides: TGTGCCAGCAGTGAAGAGCCGGGACTATTCGTCTACAATGAGCAGTTCTTC.

V usage is TRBV27 and J usage is TRBJ2-2, with TRBD2 matching over 10 bases. Germline V CDR1 and CDR2: MNHEY, SMNVEV (reference sequence). The CDR3 runs 14 residues. The ends lost 3 bases at V and 5 bases at J; junction bases unmatched: 0. This CDR3 reads CASSLGLATGELFF. CDR3 nucleotide sequence: TGTGCCAGCAGTTTGGGACTAGCGACCGGGGAGCTGTTTTTT.

A few counts support this clone. This chain joins TRBV7-9 and TRBJ2-7, with D maybe TRBD2 (5 bases). Germline lookup yields CDR1 SEHNR and CDR2 FQNEAQ (reference sequence). The CDR3 totals 14 residues. V was trimmed by 1 base and J by 4 bases, leaving 11 bases between them. CDR3 DNA: TGTGCCAGCAGCTTAGAGGTGGGAGAGTACGAGCAGTACTTC. Amino acids: CASSLEVGEYEQYF.

The chain joins TRBV27 to TRBJ2-7; 12 nucleotides align to TRBD1. The CDR3 sequence is 16 residues long. CDR1 and CDR2 (germline): MNHEY, SMNVEV (reference sequence). The V and J ends lost 2 bases and 4 bases, in that order; junction bases with no gene match: 6. The CDR3 here is CASSLTPGQGAYEQYF. CDR3 DNA: TGTGCCAGCAGTTTAACGCCGGGACAGGGGGCTTACGAGCAGTACTTC.

This clone was seen more than once but under ten times. The chain has TRBV4-1 and TRBJ1-5; TRBD1 matches 8 bases. V lost 4 bases, J lost 1 base, and 3 bases stayed unmatched. The CDR3 sequence is 15 residues long. Germline CDR1 MGHRA, CDR2 YSYEKL. This CDR3 reads CASSPDRASNQPQHF. The CDR3 DNA follows: TGCGCCAGCAGCCCGGACAGGGCAAGCAATCAGCCCCAGCATTTT.

V is TRBV14 and J is TRBJ2-2; a weak D match, TRBD1 (5 bases). CDR1 and CDR2 (germline): SGHDN, FVKESK. This CDR3 has 18 residues. V was cut by 0 bases and J by 3 bases, with 17 bases left in between. In nucleotides, the CDR3 is TGTGCCAGCAGCCAAGATGCAGGGCGCCTTACCCACACCGGGGAGCTGTTTTTT. It specifies CASSQDAGRLTHTGELFF.

This clone was detected a few times. The chain recombines TRBV4-3 with TRBJ2-7; 10 bases align to TRBD2. The junction had 0 bases not matched to a gene; V was cut back by 1 base and J by 0 bases. Germline lookup yields CDR1 LGHNA and CDR2 YSLEER. This CDR3 spans 15 amino acids. The CDR3 sequence: CASSQGLAGSYEQYF. DNA for the CDR3: TGCGCCAGCAGCCAAGGACTAGCGGGCTCCTACGAGCAGTACTTC.

V and J are TRBV9 and TRBJ2-2; D gene uncertain. The germline CDR1 and CDR2 sequences are SGDLS and YYNGEE. V was shortened by 3 bases and J by 4 bases, with 4 bases between the two germline ends. The CDR3 contains 12 residues. The CDR3 nucleotides read TGTGCCAGCAGCGCAGGCACCGGGGAGCTGTTTTTT. It is translated as CASSAGTGELFF.

This chain joins TRBV19 and TRBJ2-7; possibly TRBD1 for D (6 bases). The CDR3 loop spans 13 amino acids. Germline CDR1 LNHDA, CDR2 SQIVND (reference sequence). Trimming shortened V by 1 base and J by 2 bases, and 6 bases separated the two germline ends. The CDR3 sequence is CASSIGDTYEQYF. The CDR3 coding sequence is TGTGCCAGTAGTATAGGGGACACCTACGAGCAGTACTTC.

This clone turned up a few times. CDR3 sequence: CASSLDTYEQYF. The CDR3 nucleotides are TGTGCCAGCAGCTTGGACACCTACGAGCAGTACTTC. The chain joins TRBV5-6 to TRBJ2-7; the D is unclear. The V gene's germline CDR1 is SGHDT and CDR2 YYEEEE. V was cut by 0 bases and J by 2 bases, with 3 bases left in between. This CDR3 comprises 12 residues.

V and J are TRBV7-9 and TRBJ2-6; D ambiguous. The germline V and J ends were trimmed by 4 bases and 0 bases, with 7 bases remaining between them. CDR3 size: 15 residues. The V gene's germline CDR1 is SEHNR and CDR2 FQNEAQ (reference sequence). The CDR3 DNA sequence: TGTGCCAGCAGCTACAGCTCCTCTGGGGCCAACGTCCTGACTTTC. Translating gives CASSYSSSGANVLTF.

The rearrangement links TRBV9 to TRBJ1-4, with unresolved D. The CDR3 sequence is 14 residues long. Germline V gene sequence: CDR1 SGDLS, CDR2 YYNGEE. V lost 4 bases, J lost 6 bases, and 13 bases lay in between. The CDR3 nucleotides are TGTGCCAGCAGCACGGAAGGCGCGGATGAAAAACTGTTTTTT. Translated, it gives CASSTEGADEKLFF. Full variable domain (rest looked up from reference TRBV9 and TRBJ1-4): DSGVTQTPKHLITATGQRVTLRCSPRSGDLSVYWYQQSLDQGLQFLIQYYNGEERAKGNILERFSAQQFPDLHSELNLSSLELGDSALYFCASSTEGADEKLFFGSGTQLSVL.